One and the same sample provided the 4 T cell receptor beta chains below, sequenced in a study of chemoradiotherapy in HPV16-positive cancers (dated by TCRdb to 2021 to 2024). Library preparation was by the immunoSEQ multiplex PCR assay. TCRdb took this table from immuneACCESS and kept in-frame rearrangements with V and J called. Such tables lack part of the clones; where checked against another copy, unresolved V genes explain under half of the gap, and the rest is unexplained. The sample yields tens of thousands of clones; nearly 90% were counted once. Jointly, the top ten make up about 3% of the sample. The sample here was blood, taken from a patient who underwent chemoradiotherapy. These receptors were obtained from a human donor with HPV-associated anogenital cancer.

The CDR3 sequence: CASTLEGGFNSPLHF. The DNA for the CDR3 is TGTGCCAGCACTCTAGAGGGGGGCTTTAATTCACCCCTCCACTTT. This sequence joins TRBV5-5 and TRBJ1-6; D might be TRBD1 (6 bases). The ends were cut back, 6 bases at V and 6 bases at J, with 16 bases in the middle. The CDR3 runs to 15 residues. Per the germline V gene, CDR1 is SGHKS and CDR2 is YYEKEE (reference sequence).

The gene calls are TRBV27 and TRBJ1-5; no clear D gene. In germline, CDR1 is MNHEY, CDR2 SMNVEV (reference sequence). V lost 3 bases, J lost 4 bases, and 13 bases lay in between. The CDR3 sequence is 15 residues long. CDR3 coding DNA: TGTGCCAGCAGTTTCGGTACAGCGCTAAATCAGCCCCAGCATTTT. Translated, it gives CASSFGTALNQPQHF.

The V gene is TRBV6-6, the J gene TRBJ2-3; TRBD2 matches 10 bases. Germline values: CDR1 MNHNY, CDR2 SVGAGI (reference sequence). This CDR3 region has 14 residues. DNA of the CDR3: TGTGCTTCAAGCGGGGGGGACTTCACAGATACGCAGTATTTT. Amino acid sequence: CASSGGDFTDTQYF.

The CDR3: CASSYPEDGYTF. CDR3 nucleotide sequence: TGTGCCAGCAGTTACCCTGAGGATGGCTACACCTTC. The rearrangement uses TRBV6-6 and TRBJ1-2; no clear D gene. Germline CDR1 is MNHNY and CDR2 is SVGAGI (reference sequence). V was pared by 2 bases and J by 6 bases, with 7 bases between. The CDR3 is made up of 12 amino acids.